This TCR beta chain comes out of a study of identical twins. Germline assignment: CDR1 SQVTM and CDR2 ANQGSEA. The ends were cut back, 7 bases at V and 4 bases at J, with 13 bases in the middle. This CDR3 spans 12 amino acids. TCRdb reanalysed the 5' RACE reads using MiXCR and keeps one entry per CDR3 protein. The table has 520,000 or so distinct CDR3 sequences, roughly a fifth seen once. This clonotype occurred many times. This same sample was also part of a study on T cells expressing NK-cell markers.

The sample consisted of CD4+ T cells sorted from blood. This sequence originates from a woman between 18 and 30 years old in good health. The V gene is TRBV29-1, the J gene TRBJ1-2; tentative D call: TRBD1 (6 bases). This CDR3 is CSDRTVRYGYTF. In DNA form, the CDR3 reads TGCAGCGACAGGACAGTGCGCTATGGCTACACCTTC.